This note documents a single TCR beta chain sequence. Its antigen is not known. This sample is part of a study of graft-versus-host responses after intestinal transplantation. The repertoire was sequenced with immunoSEQ multiplex PCR; TCRdb's copy has only in-frame clones and lacks some. The sample lists fewer than 85,000 clones; more than 70% were seen once. Germline V CDR1 and CDR2: SGHAT, FQNNGV. The CDR3 is 13 residues long. Trimming left V 2 bases short and J 4 bases short, with 8 bases between. This chain links TRBV11-2 with TRBJ1-1; no reliable D call. The TCR sequence derives from a human donor who received an intestinal transplant. The specimen comprised unstimulated CD8+ T cells sorted from spleen or lymph node cells, sampled before intestinal transplant. CDR3 DNA sequence: TGTGCCAGCAGCTTAAGCAGGATCACTGAAGCTTTCTTT. Amino acid sequence: CASSLSRITEAFF.